Below are 27 T cell receptor beta chains sequenced from a single sample in a study of shared clonotypes between healthy human individuals. Generated by immunoSEQ multiplex PCR, the TCRdb table keeps only in-frame clones and is missing some. This sample has some 740,000 clones; roughly 92% occur once, and the top ten carry 24%. CD45RO negativity and positive selection for CCR7 defined naive CD8 cells, a population that excluded terminally differentiated effector memory CD45RA+ cells. Sequenced sample: naive CD8+ T cells sorted from blood. All receptors come from a man aged 25 to 45 in good health.

This clone appeared once. This chain joins TRBV7-9 and TRBJ2-7, with 13 bases identical to TRBD2. The germline V gene has CDR1 SEHNR and CDR2 FQNEAQ (reference sequence). CDR3 length equals 17 residues. The V segment lost 5 bases and the J segment 2 bases; nucleotides outside the gene matches: 9. CDR3 sequence: CASSPRHGLAGAYEQYF. Here the CDR3 DNA reads TGTGCCAGCAGCCCCCGACACGGACTAGCGGGGGCCTACGAGCAGTACTTC.

This clone has just one count. The chain has TRBV5-4 and TRBJ1-1; TRBD1 matches 7 bases. V shed 4 bases, J shed 7 bases, and the junction held 13 bases outside the gene matches. There are 15 residues in the CDR3. Germline V gene lookup returns CDR1 SGHNT and CDR2 YYREEE (reference sequence). The CDR3 protein is CASSPQGGEFNEAFF. In nucleotides, the CDR3 is TGTGCCAGCAGCCCGCAGGGGGGTGAGTTTAATGAAGCTTTCTTT.

This rearrangement joins TRBV7-8 to TRBJ1-5, with TRBD1 matching 7 bases. Trimming removed 3 bases from V and 2 bases from J; junction bases left unmatched: 4. Germline CDR1 and CDR2: SGHVS and FQNEAQ. CDR3 length: 15 residues. The DNA for the CDR3 is TGTGCCAGCAGCTTCGTAACAGGGGGCAATCAGCCCCAGCATTTT. Protein sequence: CASSFVTGGNQPQHF.

This sequence joins TRBV27 and TRBJ1-4, with D unresolved. V was cut by 0 bases and J by 1 base, with 3 bases left in between. Germline CDR1 and CDR2: MNHEY and SMNVEV (reference sequence). The CDR3 spans 14 residues. For the CDR3, the DNA is TGTGCCAGCAGTTTATCAGTAACTAATGAAAAACTGTTTTTT. This codes for CASSLSVTNEKLFF.

The rearrangement uses TRBV6-1 and TRBJ2-5, with TRBD2 matching over 9 bases. CDR1 and CDR2 from the germline V gene are MNHNS and SASEGT. The junction had 10 bases not matched to a gene; V was cut back by 2 bases and J by 3 bases. The CDR3 has 17 residues. The DNA for the CDR3 is TGTGCCAGCAGTGAACGGTGGGGTAGCGGGAGCAAAGAGACCCAGTACTTC. Encoded protein: CASSERWGSGSKETQYF.

With regard to this clone: The junction differs from germline at one of its ends, possibly a read error. The chain combines TRBV7-9 with TRBJ2-7; D not resolved. The germline CDR1 and CDR2 sequences are SEHNR and FQNEAQ (reference sequence). The CDR3 covers 14 residues. The CDR3 region has the DNA TGTGCCAGCAGCTTTGAGTCTAGGCCCACTTCAGAGGACTTC. It is translated as CASSFESRPTSEDF.

The chain carries TRBV28 and TRBJ2-1; D is possibly TRBD2 (5 bases). The V and J ends lost 7 bases and 6 bases respectively, with 16 bases between them. CDR3 length: 14 amino acids. The germline V gene has CDR1 MDHEN and CDR2 SYDVKM. In nucleotides, the CDR3 is TGTGCCAGCATGACTATTCCCCCCTCCAATGAGCAGTTCTTC. Amino acids: CASMTIPPSNEQFF.

This rearrangement joins TRBV30 to TRBJ2-1; 10 bases agree with TRBD2. Germline CDR1 GTSNPN, CDR2 SVGIG (reference sequence). After removal of 0 bases from V and 7 bases from J, the junction contained 18 bases not matched to a gene. CDR3 size: 19 residues. The chain's CDR3 is CAWSVPGLRPSGSPNEQFF. In nucleotides, the CDR3 is TGTGCCTGGAGTGTACCGGGACTTCGGCCTAGCGGGAGCCCGAATGAGCAGTTCTTC.

This clone is a singleton in its sample. This chain links TRBV4-3 with TRBJ2-1; D unresolved. The CDR3 runs to 15 residues. Germline V CDR1 and CDR2: LGHNA, YSLEER. V lost 0 bases and J lost 4, with 10 bases in between. The CDR3 DNA sequence: TGCGCCAGCAGCCAAGATGGGCCCAGGTACAATGAGCAGTTCTTC. Residues: CASSQDGPRYNEQFF.

J is TRBJ2-7 and V is TRBV28; D not resolved. The ends were cut back, 2 bases at V and 6 bases at J, with 17 bases in the middle. Germline V CDR1 and CDR2: MDHEN, SYDVKM. The CDR3 loop spans 15 amino acids. The CDR3 reads CASSLVRGVWGEQYF. In nucleotides, the CDR3 is TGTGCCAGCAGTTTAGTGCGAGGAGTTTGGGGCGAGCAGTACTTC. The full variable domain, completed using reference TRBV28 and TRBJ2-7, is DVKVTQSSRYLVKRTGEKVFLECVQDMDHENMFWYRQDPGLGLRLIYFSYDVKMKEKGDIPEGYSVSREKKERFSLILESASTNQTSMYLCASSLVRGVWGEQYFGPGTRLTVT.

This clone was found once. The genes are TRBV7-9 and TRBJ2-7; TRBD2 matches at 11 bases. The J segment lost 2 bases and the V segment lost 1 base, leaving 1 base of the junction unmatched. Germline CDR1 and CDR2: SEHNR and FQNEAQ (reference sequence). The CDR3 spans 15 residues. The CDR3 region is CASSLDSGRAYEQYF. The DNA of the CDR3 is TGTGCCAGCAGCTTAGATAGCGGGAGGGCCTACGAGCAGTACTTC.

The chain is built from TRBV27 and TRBJ2-1, with 9 bases identical to TRBD2. Germline values: CDR1 MNHEY, CDR2 SMNVEV (reference sequence). With 2 bases clipped from V and 8 bases from J, the junction kept 10 bases outside the gene matches. The CDR3 totals 16 residues. CDR3 DNA sequence: TGTGCCAGCAGTTTAGCCTCTAGCGGGATATGGGATGAGCAGTTCTTC. This sequence encodes CASSLASSGIWDEQFF.

This clone was found once. V usage is TRBV27 and J usage is TRBJ2-3; D could derive from TRBD1 or TRBD2 (5 bases each). V was shortened by 3 bases and J by 6 bases, with 13 bases between the two germline ends. Germline loops: CDR1 MNHEY, CDR2 SMNVEV (reference sequence). This CDR3 has 14 amino acids. The CDR3 nucleotides read TGTGCCAGCAGTTTGGTTCTAGAGGGGGATACGCAGTATTTT. Translated, it gives CASSLVLEGDTQYF.

Here the CDR3 DNA reads TGTGCCAGCAGCTTAGCGTTTGGGAAAAGGCAGGAGCAGTACTTC. Protein sequence: CASSLAFGKRQEQYF. The J gene is TRBJ2-7, the V gene TRBV7-9, with D uncertain. The germline CDR1 and CDR2 sequences are SEHNR and FQNEAQ (reference sequence). This CDR3 is built from 15 residues. Trimming cost V 0 bases and J 7 bases, with 16 bases left between them.

The chain recombines TRBV7-9 with TRBJ2-7; TRBD1 agrees at 7 bases. The CDR3 length is 15 residues. Trimming took 5 bases from V and 6 from J; bases not matched to a gene: 13. Per the germline V gene, CDR1 is SEHNR and CDR2 is FQNEAQ (reference sequence). In DNA form, the CDR3 reads TGTGCCAGCAGCCCTCCGACAGGGTTGGATTCCGAGCAGTACTTC. Protein: CASSPPTGLDSEQYF.

The rearrangement joins TRBV11-2 to TRBJ2-7; perhaps TRBD2 as D (6 bases). Trimming removed 2 bases from V and 3 bases from J, with 14 bases in between. The V gene's germline CDR1 is SGHAT and CDR2 FQNNGV. The CDR3 has 15 residues. CDR3 residues: CASSLYSGLIYEQYF. The CDR3, as DNA: TGTGCCAGCAGCTTATATAGCGGATTGATCTACGAGCAGTACTTC.

The DNA of the CDR3 is TGTGCCAGCAGCGTCGGTAGCGGGACCGGGGAGCTGTTTTTT. This sequence encodes CASSVGSGTGELFF. The chain has TRBV9 and TRBJ2-2; 7 bases are shared with TRBD2. V was clipped by 2 bases and J by 5 bases; unmatched bases: 3. The V gene's germline CDR1 is SGDLS and CDR2 YYNGEE. The CDR3 consists of 14 residues.

The rearrangement links TRBV7-2 to TRBJ1-4, with a weak D call TRBD1 (5 bases). V was clipped by 3 bases and J by 2 bases, with 7 bases between them. The CDR3 covers 14 residues. From germline, CDR1 is SGHTA and CDR2 FQGNSA. Here the CDR3 reads CASSLGVTNEKLFF. The CDR3 bases are TGTGCCAGCAGCTTGGGGGTTACTAATGAAAAACTGTTTTTT.

This clone was found once. The chain carries TRBV18 and TRBJ2-1; TRBD2 is a possible D gene (5 bases). From germline, CDR1 is KGHSH and CDR2 LQKENI. The ends were cut back, 3 bases at V and 7 bases at J, with 7 bases in the middle. The CDR3 contains 12 residues. Here the CDR3 reads CASSPERNEQFF. The CDR3 DNA reads TGTGCCAGCTCACCGGAGCGGAATGAGCAGTTCTTC.

The chain joins TRBV7-9 to TRBJ2-1; the D gene could be TRBD1 or TRBD2 (5 bases each). CDR3 length equals 16 residues. V lost 2 bases, J lost 3 bases, and 14 bases lay in between. Germline CDR1 reads SEHNR; CDR2 reads FQNEAQ (reference sequence). Here the CDR3 DNA reads TGTGCCAGCAGCTTATCTGGCACAGGACTCTACAATGAGCAGTTCTTC. This encodes CASSLSGTGLYNEQFF.

The gene calls are TRBV29-1 and TRBJ2-2, with 8 bases lining up with TRBD2. Germline V CDR1 and CDR2: SQVTM, ANQGSEA. The CDR3 is made up of 16 amino acids. The J segment lost 3 bases and the V segment lost 7 bases, leaving 13 bases of the junction unmatched. CDR3 DNA: TGCAGCGCGAGCGGGAGTGGTTCAAGAGACACCGGGGAGCTGTTTTTT. Its translation is CSASGSGSRDTGELFF.

V and J are TRBV7-6 and TRBJ2-1; D call uncertain. CDR1 and CDR2 from the germline V gene are SGHVS and FNYEAQ. This CDR3 is built from 13 residues. V dropped 7 bases and J dropped 10 bases, with 17 bases sitting between them. The CDR3 DNA follows: TGTGCCAGCACCCCGAGTCTTCTAGGGGAGCAGTTCTTC. This encodes CASTPSLLGEQFF. Supplemented by reference TRBV7-6 and TRBJ2-1, the full variable domain reads GAGVSQSPRYKVTKRGQDVALRCDPISGHVSLYWYRQALGQGPEFLTYFNYEAQQDKSGLPNDRFSAERPEGSISTLTIQRTEQRDSAMYRCASTPSLLGEQFFGPGTRLTVL.

The gene calls are TRBV4-1 and TRBJ2-2, with 11 nucleotides matching TRBD1. The CDR3 extends over 16 amino acids. Germline V gives CDR1 MGHRA, CDR2 YSYEKL. Trimming removed 4 bases from V and 4 bases from J; junction bases left unmatched: 5. The CDR3 sequence: CASSRSGTGGTGELFF. In nucleotides, the CDR3 is TGCGCCAGCAGCCGTAGCGGGACAGGGGGCACCGGGGAGCTGTTTTTT.

The V and J genes are TRBV27 and TRBJ2-7; 9 bases match TRBD2. The CDR3 has 15 residues. Germline V gene data show CDR1 as MNHEY and CDR2 as SMNVEV (reference sequence). The V and J ends lost 4 bases and 3 bases, in that order; junction bases with no gene match: 7. The CDR3 protein is CASSWGSGRNYEQYF. As DNA, the CDR3 is TGTGCCAGCAGTTGGGGGAGCGGGAGGAACTACGAGCAGTACTTC.

The CDR3 here is CASSAYRDHEQYF. The CDR3 DNA follows: TGCGCCAGCAGTGCCTACAGGGACCACGAGCAGTACTTC. The V call is TRBV10-1, the J call TRBJ2-7; possibly TRBD1 for D (6 bases). This CDR3 has 13 amino acids. Germline CDR1 and CDR2: WNHNN and SYGVQD (reference sequence). V lost 4 bases, J lost 5 bases, and 12 bases lay in between.

The chain has TRBV7-9 and TRBJ2-3; 12 positions agree with TRBD1. This CDR3 contains 17 residues. V lost 5 bases and J lost 4; bases outside the gene matches: 10. Looked up from germline, CDR1 is SEHNR and CDR2 is FQNEAQ (reference sequence). CDR3 region: CASSPKAGQGAADTQYF. CDR3 coding DNA: TGTGCCAGCAGCCCGAAGGCGGGACAGGGGGCCGCAGATACGCAGTATTTT. Looking up the rest from reference TRBV7-9 and TRBJ2-3 gives the full variable domain: DTGVSQNPRHKITKRGQNVTFRCDPISEHNRLYWYRQTLGQGPEFLTYFQNEAQLEKSRLLSDRFSAERPKGSFSTLEIQRTEQGDSAMYLCASSPKAGQGAADTQYFGPGTRLTVL.

The V call is TRBV2, the J call TRBJ2-1, with D possibly being TRBD2 (6 bases). The CDR3 spans 14 residues. Germline V CDR1 and CDR2: SNHLY, FYNNEI. Trimming took 2 bases from V and 13 from J, leaving 18 bases between them. The CDR3 is CASSEIDAGLQQFF. CDR3 nucleotide sequence: TGTGCCAGCAGTGAAATTGACGCGGGACTTCAACAGTTCTTC.